This T cell receptor (beta chain) was identified in a study of shared clonotypes between healthy human individuals. Libraries were prepared by immunoSEQ multiplex PCR; TCRdb keeps only in-frame clonotypes and omits some of them. The table lists about 2.1 million clones, 85% to 95% of them singletons. Notes on this clone: Antigen unknown.

Study findings and constraints: Depth of sequencing was expected to influence donor clonotype sharing.

Selected positively for CCR7 and CD45RO-negative, naive CD8 cells excluded terminally differentiated effector memory CD45RA+ cells. The study drew all its donors from Caucasian adults living in Nashville, Tennessee. Looked up from germline, CDR1 is SGDLS and CDR2 is YYNGEE. This CDR3 contains 16 residues. Trimming pared 0 bases from V and 1 base from J, leaving 13 bases between. Material for sequencing was naive CD8+ T cells from PBMCs. This TCR was recovered from a man aged 18 to 30 in good health. Some clones in this sample may be carry-over from other donors' samples. The V call is TRBV9, the J call TRBJ2-5; possibly TRBD1 or TRBD2 for D (6 bases each). CDR3 residues: CASSVGGGSVQETQYF. CDR3 in DNA: TGTGCCAGCAGCGTAGGAGGGGGGAGCGTCCAAGAGACCCAGTACTTC.